This entry is about one T cell receptor beta chain. Its specificity is unknown. The sample originates from a study of siplizumab effects on memory and regulatory T cells. Profiled with immunoSEQ multiplex PCR; TCRdb holds only in-frame clones, not every one. The sample includes under 100,000 clones, around 94% seen only once; the top ten take around 1.4%. Study-level points and caveats: Siplizumab brought about a significant reduction in alloreactive sequences traceable to unstimulated CD4+ memory cells. The suppressive capacity of proliferating Tregs from siplizumab cultures remained unconfirmed. It was not possible to assign a naive or memory phenotype to roughly 75-97% of proliferating CD4+ or CD8+ clones. With siplizumab, Treg-derived clones averaged around 70% of mappable alloreactive CD4+ clones, versus around 28% in controls.

The CDR3 length is 13 residues. V gave up 5 bases and J gave up 2 bases, with 8 bases separating them. Germline V gene sequence: CDR1 SGHAT, CDR2 FQNNGV. The TCR comes from a human donor in good health. The sample consisted of non-Treg CD4+ T cells sorted from blood. The chain uses TRBV11-2 and TRBJ2-3; no reliable D call. The CDR3 reads CASSPRYTDTQYF. CDR3 DNA sequence: TGTGCCAGCAGCCCCCGGTACACAGATACGCAGTATTTT.